Given below is one TCR beta chain in context. Its antigen is unidentified. Germline V gene lookup returns CDR1 MNHNS and CDR2 SASEGT. The CDR3 sequence is 14 residues long. V lost 8 bases and J lost 4, with 17 bases in between. This sample stems from a study of cytomegalovirus exposure and HLA in healthy donors. Study-level points and caveats: Rates of TCR association differed by HLA locus in a later analysis, with DRB1 highest and HLA-C lowest.

The PCR used 60 Vbeta and 13 Jbeta primers. TCRdb's copy holds only in-frame clones and misses some; the assay was immunoSEQ multiplex PCR. This table holds approximately 260,000 clones, just under 85% found once. The receptor comes from a woman aged 40 to 50 in good health and CMV-seropositive. Sequencing was carried out using PBMCs. V gene TRBV6-1 combines with J gene TRBJ1-2, with D possibly being TRBD1 (5 bases). The CDR3 DNA is TGTGCCAGCGTGGAGTTAGGGGCAGCCTATGGCTACACCTTC. Translation: CASVELGAAYGYTF.